These 27 T cell receptor beta chains were all obtained from the same sample, sequenced in a study of blood T cell repertoires in COVID-19. Generated by immunoSEQ multiplex PCR, the TCRdb table keeps only in-frame clones and is missing some. This table holds 210,000 or so clones, about 83% found once. The sequencing sample was made of peripheral blood. The receptors here all came from a man aged 45-60 years with active or convalescent COVID-19.

The chain recombines TRBV5-8 with TRBJ2-1; the D gene is possibly TRBD2 (5 bases). The V end lost 4 bases, the J end lost 0 bases, and 14 bases lay between the germline ends. The CDR3 runs to 16 residues. CDR1 and CDR2 (germline): SGHTS, YDEGEE. The CDR3 protein is CASSHSQGSSYNEQFF. CDR3 in DNA: TGTGCCAGCAGCCATAGTCAAGGGAGCTCCTACAATGAGCAGTTCTTC.

The chain is built from TRBV12-5 and TRBJ2-5; D not certain. The CDR3 totals 13 residues. V lost 1 base to trimming and J lost 1 base, with 4 bases between them. The germline gives CDR1 LGHNT, CDR2 FRNRAP. This CDR3 reads CASGLDSQETQYF. CDR3 DNA sequence: TGTGCTAGTGGTTTGGACAGCCAAGAGACCCAGTACTTC.

The genes are TRBV23-1 and TRBJ1-1, with 9 bases fitting TRBD1. TRBV23-1 is annotated as an ORF whose role is uncertain. The CDR3 is 20 amino acids. V lost 0 bases and J lost 4; bases outside the gene matches: 18. The CDR3 loop reads CASSQSNLRDRVDFATEAFF. The CDR3 nucleotides read TGCGCCAGCAGTCAATCGAATCTAAGGGACAGGGTTGACTTTGCCACTGAAGCTTTCTTT.

This clone was seen a few times. This sequence joins TRBV4-3 and TRBJ1-4; D unresolved. Germline V gene data show CDR1 as LGHNA and CDR2 as YSLEER. V gave up 1 base and J gave up 10 bases, with 16 bases separating them. The CDR3 extends over 15 amino acids. The CDR3 spells CASSQGSRVTRKLFF. The CDR3 region has the DNA TGCGCCAGCAGCCAAGGGTCAAGGGTTACTAGAAAACTGTTTTTT.

This clone has more than one count but fewer than ten. This chain connects TRBV7-2 to TRBJ2-7; 12 positions match TRBD1. The CDR3 spans 18 residues. V shed 5 bases, J shed 3 bases, and the junction held 14 bases outside the gene matches. The germline V gene has CDR1 SGHTA and CDR2 FQGNSA. The CDR3 protein is CASSRTGTGGSGGYEQYF. In nucleotides, the CDR3 is TGTGCCAGCAGCCGGACCGGGACAGGGGGCTCTGGGGGCTACGAGCAGTACTTC.

This chain uses TRBV2 with TRBJ1-2, with a weak D call TRBD1 (6 bases). The length of the CDR3 is 12 residues. Germline V lookup: CDR1 SNHLY, CDR2 FYNNEI. Trimming left V 5 bases short and J 7 bases short, with 11 bases between. CDR3 protein: CASSPGDIGYTF. The CDR3 DNA sequence: TGTGCCAGCAGTCCAGGGGATATTGGCTACACCTTC.

The V and J genes are TRBV20-1 and TRBJ2-3; D not resolved. The CDR3 sequence is 11 residues long. Trimming removed 6 bases from V and 7 bases from J, with 11 bases in between. CDR1 and CDR2 from the germline V gene are DFQATT and SNEGSKA (reference sequence). CDR3 nucleotides: TGCAGTGCCCGGCTAGGAAATACGCAGTATTTT. It specifies CSARLGNTQYF.

The chain has TRBV15 and TRBJ2-4; D is unresolved. Germline CDR1 reads LNHNV; CDR2 reads YYDKDF (reference sequence). The CDR3 totals 14 residues. Trimming left V 5 bases short and J 2 bases short, with 10 bases between. CDR3 sequence: CATSANNPKNIQYF. The CDR3 region has the DNA TGTGCCACCAGCGCAAACAATCCCAAAAACATTCAGTACTTC.

This chain links TRBV5-1 with TRBJ2-6; 11 bases are a match to TRBD1. CDR3 length equals 17 residues. Trimming took 4 bases from V and 2 from J; bases not matched to a gene: 5. Germline V gene lookup returns CDR1 SGHRS and CDR2 YFSETQ. This chain's CDR3 is CASSVGTGGTGANVLTF. The CDR3 DNA sequence: TGCGCCAGCAGCGTCGGGACAGGGGGTACTGGGGCCAACGTCCTGACTTTC.

The rearrangement uses TRBV6-5 and TRBJ2-7; 9 nucleotides agree with TRBD1. Germline V gives CDR1 MNHEY, CDR2 SVGAGI. CDR3 length equals 14 residues. The trim removed 5 bases at V and 6 bases at J, leaving 8 bases unmatched. CDR3 nucleotide sequence: TGTGCCAGCAGTCCCTTGGGACAGGGCCTCGAGCAGTACTTC. Amino acids: CASSPLGQGLEQYF.

This chain uses TRBV5-6 with TRBJ1-2; weak D call: TRBD1 (5 bases). Looked up from germline, CDR1 is SGHDT and CDR2 is YYEEEE. The CDR3 contains 13 residues. Trimming cost V 4 bases and J 3 bases, with 10 bases left between them. CDR3 DNA sequence: TGTGCCAGCAGCATGGACACCTACTATGGCTACACCTTC. Translating it yields CASSMDTYYGYTF. Full variable domain (rest looked up from reference TRBV5-6 and TRBJ1-2): DAGVTQSPTHLIKTRGQQVTLRCSPKSGHDTVSWYQQALGQGPQFIFQYYEEEERQRGNFPDRFSGHQFPNYSSELNVNALLLGDSALYLCASSMDTYYGYTFGSGTRLTVV.

The chain has TRBV27 and TRBJ2-5; D gene uncertain. The germline V and J ends were trimmed by 5 bases and 4 bases, with 11 bases remaining between them. The CDR3 consists of 13 residues. Germline loops: CDR1 MNHEY, CDR2 SMNVEV (reference sequence). The CDR3 here is CASSKTVLETQYF. DNA of the CDR3: TGTGCCAGCAGTAAGACTGTCTTAGAGACCCAGTACTTC.

V and J are TRBV18 and TRBJ2-3, with a tentative D call TRBD2 (5 bases). The CDR3 has 15 amino acids. CDR1 and CDR2 from the germline V gene are KGHSH and LQKENI. The germline V and J ends were trimmed by 0 bases and 3 bases, with 10 bases remaining between them. DNA for the CDR3: TGTGCCAGCTCACCACCGGCTAGCCAGACAGATACGCAGTATTTT. Translation: CASSPPASQTDTQYF.

In nucleotides, the CDR3 is TGTGCCTGGAGCGGGTGGGGCGGGAGGCGCAATGAGCAGTTCTTC. Residues: CAWSGWGGRRNEQFF. The chain combines TRBV30 with TRBJ2-1, with 8 bases lining up with TRBD2. Germline V gene data show CDR1 as GTSNPN and CDR2 as SVGIG (reference sequence). V was clipped by 3 bases and J by 6 bases; unmatched bases: 10. The CDR3 is 15 amino acids.

The chain uses TRBV7-2 and TRBJ2-3, with D tentatively TRBD2 (7 bases). Between the trimmed V and J ends, which lost 4 bases and 5 bases, there was a span of 16 bases. CDR3 length: 15 amino acids. CDR1 and CDR2 from the germline V gene are SGHTA and FQGNSA. The CDR3 region has the DNA TGTGCCAGCAGCTCCCGCCAGGGGAGGGTAGATACGCAGTATTTT. Translated, it gives CASSSRQGRVDTQYF.

The chain links TRBV9 to TRBJ2-3, with 9 bases matching TRBD2. The CDR3 has 16 residues. J gave up 0 bases and V 2 bases, and 4 bases lay outside the gene matches. CDR1 is SGDLS and CDR2 is YYNGEE in the germline V gene. The CDR3 DNA reads as TGTGCCAGCAGCGTGGGGACTAGCTCTAGCACAGATACGCAGTATTTT. This sequence encodes CASSVGTSSSTDTQYF.

The gene calls are TRBV28 and TRBJ1-4; 11 nucleotides match TRBD1. From germline, CDR1 is MDHEN and CDR2 SYDVKM. V gave up 6 bases and J gave up 8 bases; unmatched junction bases: 8. This CDR3 region has 15 residues. CDR3 sequence: CASSHPGTGGEKLFF. The CDR3 nucleotides are TGTGCCAGCAGCCACCCAGGGACAGGGGGGGAAAAACTGTTTTTT.

The chain links TRBV18 to TRBJ1-3; TRBD1 is a possible D gene (6 bases). Germline CDR1 is KGHSH and CDR2 is LQKENI. The CDR3 covers 16 residues. Between the trimmed V and J ends, which lost 3 bases and 4 bases, there was a span of 16 bases. For the CDR3, the DNA is TGTGCCAGCTCACCGGATACAGGGATTGCCGGAAACACCATATATTTT. This sequence encodes CASSPDTGIAGNTIYF. Based on the CDR3 plus reference TRBV18 and TRBJ1-3, the full variable domain is NAGVMQNPRHLVRRRGQEARLRCSPMKGHSHVYWYRQLPEEGLKFMVYLQKENIIDESGMPKERFSAEFPKEGPSILRIQQVVRGDSAAYFCASSPDTGIAGNTIYFGEGSWLTVV.

The V call is TRBV15, the J call TRBJ2-3; 10 nucleotides align to TRBD1. V gave up 3 bases and J gave up 3 bases; unmatched junction bases: 6. The CDR3 is 16 residues long. Germline V gives CDR1 LNHNV, CDR2 YYDKDF (reference sequence). CDR3 DNA: TGTGCCACCAGCAGCGAGCGGGACAGGGGTACAGATACGCAGTATTTT. Its translation: CATSSERDRGTDTQYF.

J is TRBJ2-1 and V is TRBV4-1, with a weak D call TRBD1 (6 bases). Trimming shortened V by 0 bases and J by 8 bases, and 14 bases separated the two germline ends. The CDR3 is made up of 15 amino acids. CDR1 MGHRA and CDR2 YSYEKL come from the germline V gene. This chain's CDR3 is CASSQDYRVGDEQFF. CDR3 bases: TGCGCCAGCAGCCAAGATTACAGGGTAGGAGATGAGCAGTTCTTC.

V usage is TRBV10-3 and J usage is TRBJ1-2; maybe TRBD1 (5 bases). This CDR3 has 15 residues. The germline V gene has CDR1 ENHRY and CDR2 SYGVKD. V lost 3 bases and J lost 8, with 19 bases in between. The chain's CDR3 is CAISESQGIVYGYTF. CDR3 DNA: TGTGCCATCAGTGAAAGTCAGGGTATAGTATACGGCTACACCTTC.

This clone was seen only once. The rearrangement joins TRBV28 to TRBJ2-2; possible D gene TRBD1, 6 bases. CDR3 size: 15 residues. V lost 2 bases to trimming and J lost 5 bases, with 12 bases between them. Germline CDR1 MDHEN, CDR2 SYDVKM. The CDR3 loop is CASSLRGWRTGELFF. As DNA, the CDR3 is TGTGCCAGCAGTTTAAGGGGGTGGAGGACCGGGGAGCTGTTTTTT.

The J gene is TRBJ2-2, the V gene TRBV3-1 (or the pseudogene TRBV3-2), with D perhaps TRBD2 (5 bases). The CDR3 consists of 14 residues. Germline values: CDR1 LGHDT, CDR2 YNNKEL (reference sequence). V was pared by 4 bases and J by 1 base, with 7 bases between. In nucleotides, the CDR3 is TGTGCCAGCAGCCCCCGGGGGAACACCGGGGAGCTGTTTTTT. Its protein product is CASSPRGNTGELFF.

The CDR3 coding sequence is TGTGCCAGCAGCTCCGACAGGGGCATGAACACTGAAGCTTTCTTT. Protein product: CASSSDRGMNTEAFF. V usage is TRBV7-9 and J usage is TRBJ1-1; 8 nucleotides match TRBD1. From germline, CDR1 is SEHNR and CDR2 FQNEAQ (reference sequence). The CDR3 covers 15 residues. V trimming: 4 bases; J trimming: 0 bases; junction bases outside the gene matches: 4.

The chain carries TRBV5-5 and TRBJ2-1; TRBD2 agrees at 11 bases. CDR1 and CDR2 (germline): SGHKS, YYEKEE (reference sequence). Trimming took 2 bases from V and 8 from J; bases not matched to a gene: 6. The CDR3 loop spans 15 amino acids. CDR3 nucleotide sequence: TGTGCCAGCAGCTTCATTAGCGGGGGGGCGGATGAGCAGTTCTTC. Translated: CASSFISGGADEQFF. Filled out from reference TRBV5-5 and TRBJ2-1, the complete variable domain reads DAGVTQSPTHLIKTRGQQVTLRCSPISGHKSVSWYQQVLGQGPQFIFQYYEKEERGRGNFPDRFSARQFPNYSSELNVNALLLGDSALYLCASSFISGGADEQFFGPGTRLTVL.

The chain combines TRBV2 with TRBJ2-5, with unresolved D. V was pared by 4 bases and J by 5 bases, with 11 bases between. Per germline, CDR1 SNHLY and CDR2 FYNNEI. This CDR3 is built from 13 residues. The CDR3 nucleotides read TGTGCCAGCAGTGCGACTTACCCCGAGACCCAGTACTTC. Translating it yields CASSATYPETQYF. The whole variable domain, filled in from reference TRBV2 and TRBJ2-5, reads EPEVTQTPSHQVTQMGQEVILRCVPISNHLYFYWYRQILGQKVEFLVSFYNNEISEKSEIFDDQFSVERPDGSNFTLKIRSTKLEDSAMYFCASSATYPETQYFGPGTRLLVL.

This clone occurred once. This rearrangement joins TRBV2 to TRBJ1-4; the D gene is possibly TRBD1 (6 bases). In germline, CDR1 is SNHLY, CDR2 FYNNEI. This CDR3 has 14 amino acids. V lost 6 bases to trimming and J lost 4 bases, with 12 bases between them. CDR3 nucleotides: TGTGCCAGCAGGGCGACAGGTCTTAATGAAAAACTGTTTTTT. Its translation: CASRATGLNEKLFF.